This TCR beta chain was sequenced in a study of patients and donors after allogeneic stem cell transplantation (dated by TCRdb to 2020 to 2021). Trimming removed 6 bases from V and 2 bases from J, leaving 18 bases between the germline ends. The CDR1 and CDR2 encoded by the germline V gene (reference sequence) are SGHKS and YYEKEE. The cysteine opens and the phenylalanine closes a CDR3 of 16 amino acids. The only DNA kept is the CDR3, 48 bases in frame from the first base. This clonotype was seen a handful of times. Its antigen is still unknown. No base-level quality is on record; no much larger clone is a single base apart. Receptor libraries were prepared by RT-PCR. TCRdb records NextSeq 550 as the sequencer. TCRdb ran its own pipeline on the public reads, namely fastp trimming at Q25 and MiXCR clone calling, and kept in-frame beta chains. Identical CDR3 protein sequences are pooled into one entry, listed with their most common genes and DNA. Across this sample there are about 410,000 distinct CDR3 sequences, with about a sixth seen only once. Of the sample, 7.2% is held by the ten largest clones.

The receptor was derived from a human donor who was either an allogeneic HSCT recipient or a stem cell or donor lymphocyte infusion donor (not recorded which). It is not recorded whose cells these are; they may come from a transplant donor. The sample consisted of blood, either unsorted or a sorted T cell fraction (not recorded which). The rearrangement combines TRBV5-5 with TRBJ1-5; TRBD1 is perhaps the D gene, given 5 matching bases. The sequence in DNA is TGTGCCAGCACCCCAATAGCAGTGGGACGCAATCAGCCCCAGCATTTT. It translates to CASTPIAVGRNQPQHF.